The rows below give T cell receptor beta chains drawn from one sample of a study of early T cells in non-severe SARS-CoV-2 infection. TCRdb reprocessed the 5' RACE reads via MiXCR and lists one record per CDR3 protein. The table shows 85,000 to 90,000 distinct CDR3 sequences, with roughly 14% occurring only once. The specimen sequenced was whole blood. The receptors were sampled from an adult who was a healthcare worker with PCR-confirmed SARS-CoV-2 infection or an uninfected control (not recorded which). The CDR3 runs from the conserved cysteine through the conserved F or W. Fields, in order: V gene, clone size, D gene, J gene, CDR3 length, CDR3 protein, CDR3 DNA. A D gene is named only where the DNA matches it firmly. Size tells how often a clone was seen (once, few, many) or the class of an expanded clone, and some rows leave it out.

v_call: TRBV20-1
clone_size: NA
d_call: TRBD1
j_call: TRBJ1-1
cdr3_length: 11
cdr3_aa: CRTGGRTEAFF
cdr3_nt: TGCAGGACAGGGGGAAGGACTGAAGCTTTCTTT

v_call: TRBV2
clone_size: many
d_call: NA
j_call: TRBJ1-5
cdr3_length: 15
cdr3_aa: CASSRRDGNNQPQHF
cdr3_nt: TGTGCCAGCAGCCGGCGGGATGGAAATAATCAGCCCCAGCATTTT

v_call: TRBV5-4
clone_size: few
d_call: NA
j_call: TRBJ1-1
cdr3_length: 14
cdr3_aa: CASSLFAVNTEAFF
cdr3_nt: TGTGCCAGCAGCTTGTTTGCGGTGAACACTGAAGCTTTCTTT

v_call: TRBV24-1
clone_size: NA
d_call: TRBD1
j_call: TRBJ2-1
cdr3_length: 17
cdr3_aa: CATSDFSRDRSYNEQFF
cdr3_nt: TGTGCCACCAGTGATTTTTCTCGGGACAGGTCCTACAATGAGCAGTTCTTC

v_call: TRBV2
clone_size: NA
d_call: NA
j_call: TRBJ1-4
cdr3_length: 12
cdr3_aa: CASNRLNEKLFF
cdr3_nt: TGTGCCAGCAACAGACTCAATGAAAAACTGTTTTTT

v_call: TRBV7-6
clone_size: many
d_call: TRBD2
j_call: TRBJ2-2
cdr3_length: 14
cdr3_aa: CASSPREGTGELFF
cdr3_nt: TGTGCCAGCAGCCCGAGGGAGGGTACCGGGGAGCTGTTTTTT

v_call: TRBV3-1
clone_size: few
d_call: TRBD2
j_call: TRBJ2-3
cdr3_length: 18
cdr3_aa: CASSRTSGGPGVTDTQYF
cdr3_nt: TGTGCCAGCAGCCGGACTAGCGGGGGGCCGGGGGTAACAGATACGCAGTATTTT

v_call: TRBV4-1
clone_size: NA
d_call: NA
j_call: TRBJ2-5
cdr3_length: 16
cdr3_aa: CASSQIGQEKRETQYF
cdr3_nt: TGCGCCAGCAGCCAAATCGGGCAGGAGAAAAGGGAGACCCAGTACTTC

v_call: TRBV30
clone_size: few
d_call: NA
j_call: TRBJ1-3
cdr3_length: 13
cdr3_aa: CAWNREAGNTIYF
cdr3_nt: TGTGCCTGGAACAGGGAGGCTGGAAACACCATATATTTT

v_call: TRBV7-3
clone_size: few
d_call: NA
j_call: TRBJ2-3
cdr3_length: 13
cdr3_aa: CASSPYFADTQYF
cdr3_nt: TGTGCCAGCAGCCCCTATTTTGCAGATACGCAGTATTTT

v_call: TRBV29-1
clone_size: many
d_call: TRBD1
j_call: TRBJ2-1
cdr3_length: 14
cdr3_aa: CSVPRQGRINEQFF
cdr3_nt: TGCAGCGTTCCTAGACAGGGTAGGATCAATGAGCAGTTCTTC

v_call: TRBV20-1
clone_size: NA
d_call: NA
j_call: TRBJ1-1
cdr3_length: 15
cdr3_aa: CSAPSIWGLNTEAFF
cdr3_nt: TGCAGTGCTCCCTCGATATGGGGGCTGAACACTGAAGCTTTCTTT

v_call: TRBV19
clone_size: few
d_call: NA
j_call: TRBJ1-5
cdr3_length: 15
cdr3_aa: CASNHGTGINQPQHF
cdr3_nt: TGTGCCAGTAACCATGGGACGGGGATCAATCAGCCCCAGCATTTT

v_call: TRBV20-1
clone_size: few
d_call: NA
j_call: TRBJ2-5
cdr3_length: 15
cdr3_aa: CSATREGRVGETQYF
cdr3_nt: TGCAGTGCCACCAGGGAAGGTCGGGTAGGAGAGACCCAGTACTTC

v_call: TRBV15
clone_size: NA
d_call: NA
j_call: TRBJ2-3
cdr3_length: 15
cdr3_aa: CATSRDSFRADTQYF
cdr3_nt: TGTGCCACCAGCAGAGATTCTTTTCGGGCAGATACGCAGTATTTT

v_call: TRBV7-9
clone_size: NA
d_call: NA
j_call: TRBJ1-4
cdr3_length: 16
cdr3_aa: CASSNSRTASNEKLFF
cdr3_nt: TGTGCCAGCAGCAATTCTCGGACGGCCTCTAATGAAAAACTGTTTTTT

v_call: TRBV12-3/TRBV12-4
clone_size: few
d_call: NA
j_call: TRBJ2-2
cdr3_length: 15
cdr3_aa: CASSPLAENTGELFF
cdr3_nt: TGTGCCAGCTCCCCGTTAGCAGAGAACACCGGGGAGCTGTTTTTT

v_call: TRBV10-3
clone_size: few
d_call: NA
j_call: TRBJ2-5
cdr3_length: 13
cdr3_aa: CAIRSTTEETQYF
cdr3_nt: TGTGCCATCAGATCGACAACGGAAGAGACCCAGTACTTC

v_call: TRBV7-9
clone_size: NA
d_call: NA
j_call: TRBJ2-4
cdr3_length: 14
cdr3_aa: CASSFRAARNIQYF
cdr3_nt: TGTGCCAGCAGCTTCCGGGCGGCCCGAAACATTCAGTACTTC

v_call: TRBV29-1
clone_size: few
d_call: NA
j_call: TRBJ1-2
cdr3_length: 13
cdr3_aa: CSVMGESNYGYTF
cdr3_nt: TGCAGCGTTATGGGGGAGTCTAACTATGGCTACACCTTC

v_call: TRBV6-5
clone_size: few
d_call: NA
j_call: TRBJ1-6
cdr3_length: 14
cdr3_aa: CASSYAILNSPLHF
cdr3_nt: TGTGCCAGCAGTTACGCGATCCTTAATTCACCCCTCCACTTT

v_call: TRBV7-8
clone_size: many
d_call: TRBD2
j_call: TRBJ2-1
cdr3_length: 18
cdr3_aa: CASSLGVSGGASYNEQFF
cdr3_nt: TGTGCCAGCAGCCTAGGGGTTAGCGGGGGGGCGTCCTACAATGAGCAGTTCTTC

v_call: TRBV5-6
clone_size: many
d_call: NA
j_call: TRBJ1-1
cdr3_length: 11
cdr3_aa: CASSFGTEAFF
cdr3_nt: TGTGCCAGCAGCTTTGGAACTGAAGCTTTCTTT

v_call: TRBV6-2/TRBV6-3
clone_size: NA
d_call: NA
j_call: TRBJ2-1
cdr3_length: 12
cdr3_aa: CASRRSYNEQFF
cdr3_nt: TGTGCCAGCAGGCGCTCCTACAATGAGCAGTTCTTC

v_call: TRBV19
clone_size: once
d_call: TRBD1
j_call: TRBJ1-4
cdr3_length: 14
cdr3_aa: CASYDRGKNEKLFF
cdr3_nt: TGTGCCAGTTACGACAGGGGGAAGAATGAAAAACTGTTTTTT

v_call: TRBV20-1
clone_size: NA
d_call: TRBD1
j_call: TRBJ2-5
cdr3_length: 13
cdr3_aa: CSARTGLRVAQYF
cdr3_nt: TGCAGTGCGCGGACAGGTCTTCGGGTGGCCCAGTACTTC

v_call: TRBV6-6
clone_size: few
d_call: TRBD1
j_call: TRBJ1-3
cdr3_length: 17
cdr3_aa: CASSYDRGNFDGNTIYF
cdr3_nt: TGTGCCAGCAGTTACGACAGGGGGAATTTCGACGGAAACACCATATATTTT

v_call: TRBV7-2
clone_size: NA
d_call: NA
j_call: TRBJ2-5
cdr3_length: 14
cdr3_aa: CASSLAGPAETQYF
cdr3_nt: TGTGCCAGCAGCTTAGCGGGGCCCGCTGAGACCCAGTACTTC

v_call: TRBV29-1
clone_size: NA
d_call: NA
j_call: TRBJ1-4
cdr3_length: 14
cdr3_aa: CSVGEGHLGEKLFF
cdr3_nt: TGCAGCGTTGGAGAGGGGCATCTGGGGGAAAAACTGTTTTTT